This T cell receptor (beta chain) was sequenced during a study of CD4 T cells in relation to SARS-CoV-2 and coronaviruses. As for the study in general: ViraFEST: approximately 10-day antigen culture of PBMCs, then TCR beta CDR3 sequencing.

Germline values: CDR1 SGHNT, CDR2 YYREEE (reference sequence). Unmatched junction bases numbered 12, after V lost 2 bases and J lost 4 bases. The CDR3 is made up of 17 amino acids. Method: immunoSEQ multiplex PCR; TCRdb's copy keeps in-frame clones and lacks some. The profile covers about 16,000 clones, with over 75% appearing a single time and around 9.6% taken by the ten largest. About this clone itself: What it binds is unknown.

CD4+ T cells from unexposed donors were obtained before the COVID-19 pandemic (2011-2018). The cells were cultured for approximately ten days before CD4+ T cells were isolated. Cells permitting, SARS-CoV-2 S/N and four cold-coronavirus spikes were tested on unexposed-donor CD4+ T cells. The chain recombines TRBV5-4 with TRBJ2-3, with 8 bases lining up with TRBD2. The clonotype was recovered from a human donor in good health. Specimen: CD4+ T cells from PBMCs, cultured in vitro. The CDR3 spells CASSFRAGAGGADTQYF. The CDR3 nucleotides read TGTGCCAGCAGCTTCCGGGCCGGGGCGGGAGGCGCAGATACGCAGTATTTT.